This passage covers 2 T cell receptor beta chains from one sample sequenced in a study of T-cell memory formation after mild COVID-19. TCRdb reanalysed the 5' RACE reads using MiXCR and keeps one entry per CDR3 protein. The table shows 250,000 to 300,000 distinct CDR3 sequences, with roughly 16% occurring only once. The sample taken for sequencing was PBMCs or a T cell subset sorted from them (not recorded which). The receptors come from a man younger than 30 who had mild COVID-19 (a few samples of this study predate the infection). Cell type and time point are not known.

The gene calls are TRBV6-2 or TRBV6-3 and TRBJ2-5, with 8 bases lining up with TRBD2. CDR3 length: 15 residues. Germline V gene lookup returns CDR1 MNHEY and CDR2 SVGEGT. After removal of 6 bases from V and 1 base from J, the junction contained 7 bases not matched to a gene. This CDR3 reads CASRRFSGVQETQYF. The CDR3 DNA is TGTGCCAGCAGGAGATTTAGCGGGGTCCAAGAGACCCAGTACTTC.

The rearrangement links TRBV20-1 to TRBJ2-3, with D hard to call. Between the trimmed V and J ends, which lost 1 base and 1 base, there was a span of 12 bases. Germline CDR1 is DFQATT and CDR2 is SNEGSKA (reference sequence). This CDR3 is 15 amino acids long. CDR3 residues: CSARGTYGGTDTQYF. In nucleotides, the CDR3 is TGCAGTGCTAGAGGTACCTACGGAGGCACAGATACGCAGTATTTT.